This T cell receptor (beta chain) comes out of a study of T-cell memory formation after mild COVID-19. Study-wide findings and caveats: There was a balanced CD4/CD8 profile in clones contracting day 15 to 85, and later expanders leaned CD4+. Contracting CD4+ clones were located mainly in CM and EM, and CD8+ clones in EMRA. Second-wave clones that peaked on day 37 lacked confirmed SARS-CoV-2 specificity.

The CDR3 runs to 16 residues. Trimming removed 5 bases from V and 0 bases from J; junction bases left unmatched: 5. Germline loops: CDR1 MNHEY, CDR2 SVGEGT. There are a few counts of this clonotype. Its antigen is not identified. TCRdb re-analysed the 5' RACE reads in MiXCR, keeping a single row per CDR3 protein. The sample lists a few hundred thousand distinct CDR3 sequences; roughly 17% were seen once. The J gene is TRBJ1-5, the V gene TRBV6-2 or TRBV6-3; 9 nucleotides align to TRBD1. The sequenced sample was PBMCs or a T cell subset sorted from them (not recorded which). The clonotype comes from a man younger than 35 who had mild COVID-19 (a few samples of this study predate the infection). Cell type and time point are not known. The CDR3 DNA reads TGTGCCAGCAGTGGAACACAGGGGGCTAGCAATCAGCCCCAGCATTTT. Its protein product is CASSGTQGASNQPQHF.